The 22 T cell receptor beta chains below were found in one sample sequenced in a study of blood T cell repertoires in COVID-19. TCRdb keeps only in-frame clones here, not all; method: immunoSEQ multiplex PCR. The table lists around 40,000 clones, approximately 85% of them singletons. Material: peripheral blood. The receptors originated from a human donor in a cohort sampled during active COVID-19.

The chain links TRBV10-2 to TRBJ1-5; 8 positions agree with TRBD1. Per germline, CDR1 WSHSY and CDR2 SAAADI. V dropped 3 bases and J dropped 12; count of bases not matched to a gene: 7. This CDR3 comprises 13 residues. CDR3 DNA: TGCGCCAGCAGTGACCAATCAGGGGGCGGCCAGCATTTT. Translated: CASSDQSGGGQHF.

J is TRBJ2-1 and V is TRBV14, with D possibly matching TRBD2 (6 bases). Germline assignment: CDR1 SGHDN and CDR2 FVKESK. CDR3 size: 16 residues. Trimming shortened V by 4 bases and J by 2 bases, and 15 bases separated the two germline ends. The DNA of the CDR3 is TGTGCCAGCAGCCTATTCGCGGGGCCACCCTACAATGAGCAGTTCTTC. This translates into CASSLFAGPPYNEQFF.

This chain connects TRBV29-1 to TRBJ2-6; the D gene is possibly TRBD1 (5 bases). The CDR3 covers 15 residues. The germline gives CDR1 SQVTM, CDR2 ANQGSEA. Trimming took off 5 bases at V and 6 bases at J, with 17 bases between the two ends. The CDR3 protein is CSVSSGRWEANVLTF. In DNA form, the CDR3 reads TGCAGCGTTTCGTCAGGGCGATGGGAGGCCAACGTCCTGACTTTC.

The chain carries TRBV7-8 and TRBJ1-5; no definite D call. The CDR3 consists of 16 residues. CDR1 SGHVS and CDR2 FQNEAQ come from the germline V gene. V was cut by 5 bases and J by 6 bases, with 20 bases left in between. The CDR3 sequence is CASSNQLREAGQPQHF. DNA of the CDR3: TGTGCCAGCAGCAACCAACTCCGGGAGGCAGGTCAGCCCCAGCATTTT.

The chain links TRBV18 to TRBJ1-5, with D perhaps matching TRBD1 (5 bases). The CDR3 is 14 amino acids. Germline V gene sequence: CDR1 KGHSH, CDR2 LQKENI. V gave up 5 bases and J gave up 6 bases, with 14 bases separating them. The CDR3 DNA reads TGTGCCAGCTCATTACCGGGCCAGGGTCAGCCCCAGCATTTT. Its protein is CASSLPGQGQPQHF. The variable domain in full, completed from reference TRBV18 and TRBJ1-5, reads NAGVMQNPRHLVRRRGQEARLRCSPMKGHSHVYWYRQLPEEGLKFMVYLQKENIIDESGMPKERFSAEFPKEGPSILRIQQVVRGDSAAYFCASSLPGQGQPQHFGDGTRLSIL.

This rearrangement joins TRBV9 to TRBJ2-3; 7 nucleotides agree with TRBD1. Germline V CDR1 and CDR2: SGDLS, YYNGEE. The V segment lost 1 base and the J segment 2 bases; nucleotides outside the gene matches: 4. This CDR3 region has 15 residues. The CDR3 protein is CASSVSGQHTDTQYF. The CDR3 coding sequence is TGTGCCAGCAGCGTATCGGGACAGCACACAGATACGCAGTATTTT. The full variable domain, rest sourced from reference TRBV9 and TRBJ2-3, is DSGVTQTPKHLITATGQRVTLRCSPRSGDLSVYWYQQSLDQGLQFLIQYYNGEERAKGNILERFSAQQFPDLHSELNLSSLELGDSALYFCASSVSGQHTDTQYFGPGTRLTVL.

The rearrangement uses TRBV18 and TRBJ1-5; the D is unclear. V was clipped by 3 bases and J by 5 bases, with 8 bases between them. There are 13 residues in the CDR3. The germline V gene has CDR1 KGHSH and CDR2 LQKENI. The CDR3, as DNA: TGTGCCAGCTCACCTCAGGCCGATCAGCCCCAGCATTTT. This translates into CASSPQADQPQHF.

In this sample, this clone turned up once. The V gene is TRBV12-3 or TRBV12-4, the J gene TRBJ2-7; the D gene is possibly TRBD2 (5 bases). This CDR3 is built from 11 residues. The ends were cut back, 8 bases at V and 6 bases at J, with 11 bases in the middle. Here the CDR3 DNA reads TGTGCCAGCTCACGGAGGCTCGAGCAGTACTTC. Amino acids: CASSRRLEQYF.

This clone was counted between two and nine times. The chain's CDR3 is CASSITGNTDTQYF. In DNA, the CDR3 is TGTGCCAGTAGTATTACGGGGAACACAGATACGCAGTATTTT. This rearrangement joins TRBV19 to TRBJ2-3, with D possibly matching TRBD2 (5 bases). Germline V gives CDR1 LNHDA, CDR2 SQIVND (reference sequence). Trimming removed 3 bases at V and 2 bases at J, with 9 bases between. The CDR3 runs 14 residues.

This clone came up once. This chain links TRBV18 with TRBJ1-1; a weak D match, TRBD1 (5 bases). V was shortened by 8 bases and J by 2 bases, with 12 bases between the two germline ends. The CDR3 consists of 13 residues. Germline lookup yields CDR1 KGHSH and CDR2 LQKENI. The CDR3 DNA reads TGTGCCAGCCTATCCGACAGCAACACTGAAGCTTTCTTT. Amino acids: CASLSDSNTEAFF.

The J gene is TRBJ2-1, the V gene TRBV4-1; D is perhaps TRBD1 (6 bases). V gave up 4 bases and J gave up 3 bases, with 13 bases separating them. The CDR3 consists of 15 residues. From germline, CDR1 is MGHRA and CDR2 YSYEKL. The DNA for the CDR3 is TGCGCCAGCAGCCGACGATCAGGGGTCTACAATGAGCAGTTCTTC. Amino acids: CASSRRSGVYNEQFF.

The CDR3 sequence is CAIRLAGEDTQYF. In DNA, the CDR3 is TGTGCCATCAGGCTCGCGGGAGAAGATACGCAGTATTTT. The chain uses TRBV10-3 and TRBJ2-3, with 7 bases fitting TRBD2. With V trimmed by 6 bases and J by 5 bases, 5 bases remained unmatched. The germline CDR1 and CDR2 sequences are ENHRY and SYGVKD. This CDR3 comprises 13 residues.

The chain joins TRBV5-1 to TRBJ2-1; 7 bases line up with TRBD1. Germline V gives CDR1 SGHRS, CDR2 YFSETQ. The ends lost 7 bases at V and 5 bases at J; junction bases unmatched: 6. This CDR3 is 13 amino acids long. This CDR3 reads CASGRTGDNEQFF. CDR3 coding DNA: TGCGCCAGCGGGAGAACAGGGGACAATGAGCAGTTCTTC.

The chain recombines TRBV9 with TRBJ2-5; D is possibly TRBD1 (5 bases). Germline assignment: CDR1 SGDLS and CDR2 YYNGEE. Trimming cost V 0 bases and J 5 bases, with 14 bases left between them. The CDR3 loop spans 15 amino acids. Here the CDR3 reads CASSVGQGPGETQYF. CDR3 coding DNA: TGTGCCAGCAGCGTAGGGCAGGGCCCTGGGGAGACCCAGTACTTC.

The sample holds a few counts of this clone. The chain employs TRBV18 and TRBJ1-2; D not resolved. The CDR3 consists of 12 residues. Germline CDR1 and CDR2: KGHSH and LQKENI. V lost 2 bases, J lost 5 bases, and 6 bases lay in between. The CDR3, as DNA: TGTGCCAGCTCACCAGAGTTTTATGGCTACACCTTC. It encodes CASSPEFYGYTF.

The chain carries TRBV19 and TRBJ2-7, with D perhaps TRBD2 (7 bases). The CDR3 contains 18 residues. Germline CDR1 and CDR2: LNHDA and SQIVND (reference sequence). The V end was cut by 2 bases, the J end by 1 base, with 21 bases between. The CDR3 here is CASSITSSRGASSYEQYF. CDR3 DNA: TGTGCCAGTAGTATAACCTCGTCCCGGGGGGCTTCGTCCTACGAGCAGTACTTC.

The chain links TRBV27 to TRBJ2-2; the D gene is possibly TRBD1 (5 bases). The CDR3 totals 15 residues. Trimming took off 3 bases at V and 2 bases at J, with 10 bases between the two ends. CDR1 and CDR2 (germline): MNHEY, SMNVEV (reference sequence). CDR3 sequence reads: CASSLTTGNTGELFF. CDR3 DNA: TGTGCCAGCAGTTTGACCACAGGCAACACCGGGGAGCTGTTTTTT.

The rearrangement links TRBV2 to TRBJ2-1; 8 bases agree with TRBD1. With 8 bases clipped from V and 2 bases from J, the junction kept 8 bases outside the gene matches. Germline V gene lookup returns CDR1 SNHLY and CDR2 FYNNEI. CDR3 length: 15 residues. The CDR3: CASRLGQGTYNEQFF. CDR3 bases: TGTGCCAGCCGACTCGGACAGGGAACCTACAATGAGCAGTTCTTC. Supplemented by reference TRBV2 and TRBJ2-1, the full variable domain reads EPEVTQTPSHQVTQMGQEVILRCVPISNHLYFYWYRQILGQKVEFLVSFYNNEISEKSEIFDDQFSVERPDGSNFTLKIRSTKLEDSAMYFCASRLGQGTYNEQFFGPGTRLTVL.

In regard to this clone: A junction boundary mismatches the germline segment, possibly from a read error. The chain joins TRBV19 to TRBJ1-2; 9 bases align to TRBD1. Germline V lookup: CDR1 LNHDA, CDR2 SQIVND (reference sequence). The CDR3 spans 13 residues. CDR3 amino acids: CASSQGQGFGISF. In DNA form, the CDR3 reads TGTGCCAGTAGTCAGGGACAGGGTTTTGGTATCTCCTTC.

The chain uses TRBV10-3 and TRBJ1-2; 8 nucleotides align to TRBD1. CDR1 ENHRY and CDR2 SYGVKD come from the germline V gene. V lost 3 bases and J lost 8; bases outside the gene matches: 8. The CDR3 runs 14 residues. The CDR3 loop reads CAISERQGARGYTF. For the CDR3, the DNA is TGTGCCATCAGTGAACGGCAGGGGGCGAGGGGCTACACCTTC.

The V and J genes are TRBV7-6 and TRBJ2-3; 11 bases are a match to TRBD2. The CDR3 loop spans 16 amino acids. The V and J ends lost 2 bases and 1 base, in that order; junction bases with no gene match: 2. The V gene's germline CDR1 is SGHVS and CDR2 FNYEAQ. In nucleotides, the CDR3 is TGTGCCAGCAGCTTATTACTAGCGGGGGGCACAGATACGCAGTATTTT. It yields the protein CASSLLLAGGTDTQYF.

This chain uses TRBV9 with TRBJ1-2; D is uncertain. This CDR3 is 14 amino acids long. V shed 0 bases and J shed 7 bases, with 13 bases lying between them. Germline loops: CDR1 SGDLS, CDR2 YYNGEE. Written as DNA, the CDR3 is TGTGCCAGCAGCGTAGATGAGGGATCAGGTGGCTACACCTTC. Translating gives CASSVDEGSGGYTF.